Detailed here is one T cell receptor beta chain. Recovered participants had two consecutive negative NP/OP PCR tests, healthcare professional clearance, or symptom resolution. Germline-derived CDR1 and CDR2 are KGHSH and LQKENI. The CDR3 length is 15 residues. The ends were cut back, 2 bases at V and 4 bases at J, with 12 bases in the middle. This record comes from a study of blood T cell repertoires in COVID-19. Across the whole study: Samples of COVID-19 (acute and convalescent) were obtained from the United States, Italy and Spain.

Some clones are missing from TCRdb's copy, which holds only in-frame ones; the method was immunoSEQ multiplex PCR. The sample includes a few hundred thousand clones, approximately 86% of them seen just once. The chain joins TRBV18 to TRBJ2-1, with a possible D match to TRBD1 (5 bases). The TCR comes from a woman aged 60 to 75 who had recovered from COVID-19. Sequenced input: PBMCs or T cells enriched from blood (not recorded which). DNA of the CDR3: TGTGCCAGCTCACCAACTGACAGCGATTACAATGAGCAGTTCTTC. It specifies CASSPTDSDYNEQFF.